The TCR beta chain described here comes from a study of blood T cell repertoires in COVID-19. Study-wide context: In each case, the material was cDNA or gDNA derived from T cells, B-cell-depleted T cells, or PBMCs.

V shed 0 bases and J shed 4 bases, with 10 bases lying between them. The CDR3 totals 14 residues. Germline V lookup: CDR1 SGDLS, CDR2 YYNGEE. This clone came up many times. Assignments of participants to cohorts depended upon their own reported clinical history. Cohort 3 recovered donors had two negative PCRs, clearance, or symptom resolution. Source study methods: Reference gene primer amplification in the assay estimated nucleated cell counts. The protocol was immunoSEQ multiplex PCR, while the TCRdb copy is restricted to in-frame clones and leaves out a portion. The D gene and trimming were derived from the DNA, and the V and J assignments and clone size from that table. The sample contains roughly 500,000 clones, 88% of which appear only once.

Sequences were obtained from PBMCs or T cells enriched from blood (not recorded which). This chain links TRBV9 with TRBJ1-2; tentatively, D is TRBD1 (6 bases). The TCR comes from a woman between 55 and 75 years old who had recovered from COVID-19. The CDR3 loop reads CASSVAEGGYGYTF. The CDR3 region has the DNA TGTGCCAGCAGCGTAGCGGAAGGGGGCTATGGCTACACCTTC.